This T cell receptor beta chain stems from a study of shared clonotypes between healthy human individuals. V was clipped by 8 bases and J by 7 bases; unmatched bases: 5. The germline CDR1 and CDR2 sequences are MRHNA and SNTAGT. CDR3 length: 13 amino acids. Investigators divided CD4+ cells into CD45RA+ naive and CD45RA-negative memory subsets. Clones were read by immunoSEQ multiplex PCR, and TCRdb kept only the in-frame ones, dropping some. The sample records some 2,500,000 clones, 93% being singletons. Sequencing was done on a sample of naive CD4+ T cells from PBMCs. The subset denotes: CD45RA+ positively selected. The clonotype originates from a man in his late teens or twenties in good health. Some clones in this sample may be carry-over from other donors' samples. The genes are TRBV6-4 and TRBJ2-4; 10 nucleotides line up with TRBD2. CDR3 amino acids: CASSSGRGNIQYF. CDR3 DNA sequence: TGTGCCAGCTCTAGCGGGAGAGGTAACATTCAGTACTTC.